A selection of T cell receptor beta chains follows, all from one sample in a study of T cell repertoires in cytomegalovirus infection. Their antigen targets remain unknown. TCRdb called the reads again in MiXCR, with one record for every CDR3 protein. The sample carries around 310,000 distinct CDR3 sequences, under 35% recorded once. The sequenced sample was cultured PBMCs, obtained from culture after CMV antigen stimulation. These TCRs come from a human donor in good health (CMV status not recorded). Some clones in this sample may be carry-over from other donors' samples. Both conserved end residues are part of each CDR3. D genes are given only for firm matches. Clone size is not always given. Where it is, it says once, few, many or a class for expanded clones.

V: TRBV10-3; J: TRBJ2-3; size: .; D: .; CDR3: CAATSGFSTDTQYF; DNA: TGTGCCGCCACTTCGGGGTTTAGCACAGATACGCAGTATTTT
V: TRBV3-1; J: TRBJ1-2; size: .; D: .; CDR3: CASSWGYGYTF; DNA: TGTGCCAGCTCCTGGGGGTATGGCTACACCTTC
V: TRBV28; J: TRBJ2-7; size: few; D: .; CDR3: CASSTGRDEQYF; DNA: TGTGCCAGCAGCACAGGGCGAGACGAGCAGTACTTC
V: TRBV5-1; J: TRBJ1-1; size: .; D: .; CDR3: CASSLGSDIEAFF; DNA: TGCGCCAGCAGCTTGGGATCCGACATCGAGGCTTTCTTT
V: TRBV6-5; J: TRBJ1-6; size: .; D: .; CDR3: CASSYRDGQSPLHF; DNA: TGTGCCAGCAGTTACCGGGACGGCCAATCACCCCTCCACTTT
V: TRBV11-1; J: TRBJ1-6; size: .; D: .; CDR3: CASSSAQSYSPLHF; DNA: TGTGCCAGCAGCTCGGCACAGTCTTATTCACCCCTCCACTTT
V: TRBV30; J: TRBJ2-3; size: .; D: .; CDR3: CAWIYGSTDTQYF; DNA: TGTGCCTGGATTTACGGGAGCACAGATACGCAGTATTTT
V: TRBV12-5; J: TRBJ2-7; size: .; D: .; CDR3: CASGLLPLAHEQYF; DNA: TGTGCTAGTGGTTTGCTTCCACTCGCCCACGAGCAGTACTTC
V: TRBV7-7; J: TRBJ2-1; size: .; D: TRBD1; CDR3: CASSPGQGASNEQFF; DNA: TGTGCCAGCAGCCCGGGACAGGGGGCTAGCAATGAGCAGTTCTTC
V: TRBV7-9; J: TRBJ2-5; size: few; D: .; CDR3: CASSRVEETQYF; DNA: TGTGCCAGCAGCCGGGTAGAAGAGACCCAGTACTTC
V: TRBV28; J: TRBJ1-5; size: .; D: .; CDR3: CASYSRRQGDQPQHF; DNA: TGTGCCAGCTACTCCCGCAGGCAGGGCGATCAGCCCCAGCATTTT